What follows is one T cell receptor (beta chain) and its context. Its antigen is not known. CDR1 and CDR2 from the germline V gene are SGHVS and FQNEAQ. This CDR3 is 15 amino acids long. The ends lost 8 bases at V and 4 bases at J; junction bases unmatched: 9. The sample originates from a study of T cells after yellow fever vaccination. Across the study: SMART-Seq v4 Ultra Low Input prepared the low-cell-number fractions. Findings and caveats of the study: Most primary-vaccination clones reappeared after the booster (less than 98% CD4, roughly 90% CD8).

UMIs and a universal primer site were added when TCR cDNA was made by 5'RACE template switching. TCRdb re-called the 5' RACE reads with MiXCR, one entry per CDR3 protein. The repertoire holds roughly 340,000 distinct CDR3 sequences, under 5% seen once, with 20% to 25% in the top ten. The source of this sequence is a man in his late teens or twenties who received the YFV17D yellow fever vaccine. The material was PBMCs, obtained 5 days after the yellow fever booster vaccination. The gene calls are TRBV7-8 and TRBJ2-1, with 9 bases lining up with TRBD1. In DNA, the CDR3 is TGTGCCAGCGTAGGGGGACAGGGAGGGTACAATGAGCAGTTCTTC. Translation: CASVGGQGGYNEQFF.